This T cell receptor beta chain was profiled in a study of blood T cell repertoires in COVID-19. As for the study in general: The origin of the acute and convalescent COVID-19 samples was the United States, Italy and Spain.

Here immunoSEQ multiplex PCR was the method, and the copy in TCRdb shows in-frame clones only, minus some. This repertoire shows 95,000 to 150,000 clones, around 88% found once; its top ten account for almost 0.9%. Per the germline V gene, CDR1 is KGHDR and CDR2 is SFDVKD. V was clipped by 4 bases and J by 5 bases, with 10 bases between them. The CDR3 runs 13 residues. The rearrangement uses TRBV24-1 and TRBJ2-5; D call uncertain. The source material was peripheral blood. This receptor was obtained from a woman aged 50 to 65 with active or convalescent COVID-19. This CDR3 reads CATSEQIRETQYF. The CDR3 DNA reads TGTGCCACCAGTGAGCAAATACGGGAGACCCAGTACTTC.